This is a list of T cell receptor beta chains from one sample in a study of tumor-infiltrating lymphocytes in oesophageal squamous cell carcinoma. In TCRdb, the PCR reads were re-called with MiXCR into one record per CDR3 protein. The table records 15,000 to 20,000 distinct CDR3 sequences, around 40% of them present only once. The specimen sequenced was blood. The receptors here all came from a female donor with esophageal squamous cell carcinoma. CDR3s include the opening cysteine and the closing phenylalanine or tryptophan. The D gene is left open where the match is weak. Not all rows give a size; the values are once, few, many and, for expanded clones, a class.

>TRBJ1-4|.|many|TRBV25-1
CASRITEKLFF
TGTGCCAGCAGAATAACCGAAAAACTGTTTTTT
>TRBJ2-5|TRBD2|few|TRBV6-1
CASSDSGRETQYF
TGTGCCAGCAGTGATAGCGGGCGAGAGACCCAGTACTTC
>TRBJ2-1|TRBD2|.|TRBV7-8
CASSEGLAGVNEQFF
TGTGCCAGCAGCGAAGGACTAGCGGGTGTCAATGAGCAGTTCTTC
>TRBJ1-4|.|.|TRBV2
CASAGGGWNEKLFF
TGTGCCAGCGCGGGGGGGGGCTGGAATGAAAAACTGTTTTTT
>TRBJ2-5|TRBD2|.|TRBV7-2
CASSLRPSGRMRQETQYF
TGTGCCAGCAGCTTAAGGCCTAGCGGGAGAATGAGGCAAGAGACCCAGTACTTC
>TRBJ1-3|.|.|TRBV3-1
CASSQDSGLTIYF
TGTGCCAGCAGCCAAGATTCGGGACTCACCATATATTTT
>TRBJ2-1|TRBD2|.|TRBV12-3/TRBV12-4
CASTFRSGGAYNEQFF
TGTGCCAGCACGTTCCGTAGCGGGGGGGCCTACAATGAGCAGTTCTTC
>TRBJ2-5|TRBD2|.|TRBV7-2
CASSLGSGRDEQYF
TGTGCCAGCAGCTTAGGGAGCGGGAGGGATGAGCAGTACTTC
>TRBJ2-1|TRBD1|many|TRBV6-6
CASSYDRGHRPYNEQFF
TGTGCCAGCAGTTACGACAGGGGGCACCGTCCCTACAATGAGCAGTTCTTC
>TRBJ1-1|TRBD1|few|TRBV3-1
CASSLRQGGTEAFF
TGTGCCAGCAGCCTTCGACAGGGGGGAACTGAAGCTTTCTTT
>TRBJ2-5|TRBD1|many|TRBV5-8
CASSLAGGQETQYF
TGTGCCAGCAGCTTGGCAGGGGGCCAAGAGACCCAGTACTTC
>TRBJ2-5|.|.|TRBV7-3
CASSSEWETQYF
TGTGCCAGCAGCTCCGAATGGGAGACCCAGTACTTC
>TRBJ2-1|.|.|TRBV9
CASSVGGMKNEQFF
TGTGCCAGCAGCGTAGGGGGAATGAAGAATGAGCAGTTCTTC
>TRBJ1-2|.|many|TRBV5-4
CASSLASGQGGYTF
TGTGCCAGCAGCTTGGCCTCGGGACAAGGCGGCTACACCTTC
>TRBJ1-2|TRBD1|many|TRBV7-9
CASSLDGTVYGYTF
TGTGCCAGCAGCTTAGACGGGACAGTGTATGGCTACACCTTC
>TRBJ2-1|TRBD2|many|TRBV4-1
CASNLAGFNSYNEQFF
TGCGCCAGCAACCTAGCGGGATTTAACTCCTACAATGAGCAGTTCTTC
>TRBJ2-7|TRBD1|.|TRBV7-3
CASSPQGAGELHF
TGTGCCAGCAGCCCACAGGGGGCCGGGGAGCTGCACTTC
>TRBJ2-7|.|.|TRBV27
CASSLGSSPGEQYF
TGTGCCAGCAGTTTAGGTTCCTCACCGGGAGAGCAGTACTTC
>TRBJ2-5|.|medium-sized|TRBV7-3
CASSSDPSAVQYF
TGTGCCAGCAGCTCCGACCCTAGCGCCGTGCAGTACTTC
>TRBJ1-5|.|.|TRBV25-1
CASSEGGGTGNQPQHF
TGTGCCAGCAGTGAAGGGGGGGGAACGGGCAATCAGCCCCAGCATTTT
>TRBJ1-4|.|.|TRBV20-1
CSADTGTRNEKLFF
TGCAGTGCTGATACCGGGACACGGAATGAAAAACTGTTTTTT
>TRBJ2-5|.|many|TRBV7-2
CASSPGTTQYF
TGTGCCAGCAGCCCGGGGACTACCCAGTACTTC
>TRBJ2-1|.|.|TRBV7-4
CASSLAGKVNEQFF
TGTGCCAGCAGCTTAGCGGGAAAGGTCAATGAGCAGTTCTTC
>TRBJ2-7|.|.|TRBV7-3
CASSLGARDEQYF
TGTGCCAGCAGCTTAGGTGCCAGAGATGAGCAGTACTTC
>TRBJ2-5|.|.|TRBV10-2
CASSQQGGDETQYF
TGCGCCAGCAGTCAACAGGGTGGGGACGAGACCCAGTACTTC
>TRBJ2-5|.|.|TRBV20-1
CSASYTSTETQSF
TGCAGTGCTAGTTATACAAGCACGGAGACCCAGTCCTTC
>TRBJ2-7|TRBD1|many|TRBV5-1
CASSLGQGPGEQYF
TGCGCCAGCAGCTTGGGACAGGGACCGGGGGAGCAGTACTTC
>TRBJ2-1|TRBD1|medium-sized|TRBV6-1
CASTTQGEYNEQFF
TGTGCCAGCACCACCCAGGGGGAATACAATGAGCAGTTCTTC
>TRBJ1-1|.|many|TRBV18
CASSPLDRLGYTEAFF
TGTGCCAGCTCACCACTCGATCGTCTAGGGTACACTGAAGCTTTCTTT
>TRBJ2-3|.|.|TRBV24-1
CATSDLDVADTQYF
TGTGCCACCAGTGATTTGGATGTGGCAGATACGCAGTATTTT
>TRBJ2-7|.|.|TRBV12-3/TRBV12-4
CASSFKSETYEQYF
TGTGCCAGCAGTTTTAAGTCGGAGACCTACGAGCAGTACTTC
>TRBJ2-5|.|many|TRBV27
CASSRVGTQYF
TGTGCCAGCAGCCGGGTGGGGACCCAGTACTTC
>TRBJ1-1|.|medium-sized|TRBV7-2
CASSLEGWRNTEAFF
TGTGCCAGCAGCTTAGAGGGGTGGAGGAACACTGAAGCTTTCTTT
>TRBJ2-5|.|.|TRBV9
CASSVRAEETQYF
TGTGCCAGCAGCGTACGGGCAGAAGAGACCCAGTACTTC
>TRBJ2-3|.|few|TRBV6-1
CASSEVRARGADTQYF
TGTGCCAGCAGTGAAGTAAGAGCGAGAGGTGCAGATACGCAGTATTTT
>TRBJ2-1|TRBD2|.|TRBV27
CASSSPGAGGDNEQFF
TGTGCCAGCAGTTCCCCGGGCGCGGGAGGGGACAATGAGCAGTTCTTC
>TRBJ1-1|.|.|TRBV12-3/TRBV12-4
CASSMTGKAFF
TGTGCCAGCAGTATGACAGGAAAAGCTTTCTTT